This TCR beta chain was captured in a study of CD8 T cells in Susac syndrome. The CDR3 totals 12 residues. When the RNA was reverse transcribed, random hexamers were used with an input of roughly 0.45 to 1 ug. It was immunoSEQ multiplex PCR that amplified TCR beta CDR3 across 54 Vbeta and 13 Jbeta. Via MiXCR, TCRdb re-called the immunoSEQ multiplex PCR reads, giving one row per CDR3 protein. The sample shows approximately 280,000 distinct CDR3 sequences, about 85% of them seen only once. Sequences were obtained from CD8+ T cells from PBMCs. The source is a human donor with multiple sclerosis. This sequence joins TRBV1 and TRBJ2-3. TRBV1 is a known pseudogene. The CDR3 here is CTSSQDRDTQYF. The CDR3 region has the DNA TGCACCAGCAGCCAAGATAGAGATACGCAGTATTTT.